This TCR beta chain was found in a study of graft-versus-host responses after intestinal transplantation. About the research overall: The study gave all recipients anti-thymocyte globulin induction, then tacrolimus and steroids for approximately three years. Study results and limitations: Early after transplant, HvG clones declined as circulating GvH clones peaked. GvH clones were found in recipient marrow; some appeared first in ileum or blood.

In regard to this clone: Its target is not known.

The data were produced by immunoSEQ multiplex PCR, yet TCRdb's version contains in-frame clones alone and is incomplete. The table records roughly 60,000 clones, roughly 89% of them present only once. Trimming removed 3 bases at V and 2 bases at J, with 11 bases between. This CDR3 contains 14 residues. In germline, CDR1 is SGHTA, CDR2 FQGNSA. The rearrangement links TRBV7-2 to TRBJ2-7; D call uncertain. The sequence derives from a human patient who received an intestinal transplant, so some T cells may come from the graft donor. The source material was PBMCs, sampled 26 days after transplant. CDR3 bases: TGTGCCAGCAGCTTTATGCATGGCCCCTACGAGCAGTACTTC. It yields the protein CASSFMHGPYEQYF.